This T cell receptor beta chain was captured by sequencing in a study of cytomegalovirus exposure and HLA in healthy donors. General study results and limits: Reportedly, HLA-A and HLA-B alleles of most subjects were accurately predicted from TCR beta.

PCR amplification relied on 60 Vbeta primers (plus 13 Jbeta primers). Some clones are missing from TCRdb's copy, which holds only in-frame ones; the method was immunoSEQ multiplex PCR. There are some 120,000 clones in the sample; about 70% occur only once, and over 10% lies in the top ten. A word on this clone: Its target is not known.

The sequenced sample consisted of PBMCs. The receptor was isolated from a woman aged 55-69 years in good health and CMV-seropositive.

The CDR3 loop is CASSSGTGAYEQYF. For the CDR3, the DNA is TGTGCCAGCAGTTCCGGGACAGGGGCATACGAGCAGTACTTC. V is TRBV7-2 and J is TRBJ2-7, with 10 positions matching TRBD1. J was trimmed by 4 bases and V by 6 bases; bases with no gene match: 6. CDR3 size: 14 residues. Germline V gene data show CDR1 as SGHTA and CDR2 as FQGNSA.